Each of the 15 T cell receptor beta chains below was sequenced from the same sample in a study of T cell responses to AZD1222 COVID-19 vaccine. Here immunoSEQ multiplex PCR was the method, and the copy in TCRdb shows in-frame clones only, minus some. The sample has 140,000 to 150,000 clones, roughly 90% seen once. Sequencing used peripheral blood, obtained 28 days after the second AZD1222 dose. These receptors originate from an adult who received the AZD1222 COVID-19 vaccine.

The genes are TRBV7-3 and TRBJ2-2; perhaps TRBD2 as D (5 bases). Trimming left V 2 bases short and J 0 bases short, with 16 bases between. The CDR3 sequence is 18 residues long. Germline V gene data show CDR1 as SGHTA and CDR2 as FQGTGA. CDR3 region: CASSLRPRTYSNTGELFF. The CDR3 DNA follows: TGTGCCAGCAGCTTACGCCCTAGGACTTACTCGAACACCGGGGAGCTGTTTTTT.

Comments on this clone: Other DNA variants within this sample encode the same CDR3. This chain connects TRBV27 to TRBJ2-1; D is ambiguous. Germline V gives CDR1 MNHEY, CDR2 SMNVEV (reference sequence). Trimming pared 3 bases from V and 7 bases from J, leaving 4 bases between. The CDR3 is made up of 11 amino acids. The DNA for the CDR3 is TGTGCCAGCAGTTTCGGGAATGAGCAGTTCTTC. Amino acids: CASSFGNEQFF.

The chain couples TRBV4-1 to TRBJ1-1, with a tentative D call TRBD1 (5 bases). Trimming pared 8 bases from V and 0 bases from J, leaving 10 bases between. Germline values: CDR1 MGHRA, CDR2 YSYEKL. CDR3 length: 13 residues. CDR3 amino acids: CASSGRMNTEAFF. DNA for the CDR3: TGCGCCAGCTCGGGGCGTATGAACACTGAAGCTTTCTTT.

The J gene is TRBJ2-3, the V gene TRBV15, with D perhaps assigned TRBD1 or TRBD2 (5 bases each). Trimming took 6 bases from V and 2 from J, leaving 18 bases between them. Germline V gives CDR1 LNHNV, CDR2 YYDKDF (reference sequence). The CDR3 is made up of 16 amino acids. This CDR3 reads CATSPGRGGSTDTQYF. DNA for the CDR3: TGTGCCACCAGTCCGGGAAGGGGCGGTTCCACAGATACGCAGTATTTT.

V usage is TRBV24-1 and J usage is TRBJ1-4, with D perhaps matching TRBD1 (5 bases). Germline assignment: CDR1 KGHDR and CDR2 SFDVKD. The V end was cut by 7 bases, the J end by 4 bases, with 18 bases between. The CDR3 sequence is 16 residues long. The CDR3 protein is CATRGRDPPDNEKLFF. CDR3 coding DNA: TGTGCCACCAGGGGCCGGGACCCTCCGGATAATGAAAAACTGTTTTTT.

The chain links TRBV9 to TRBJ1-3, with 8 bases fitting TRBD1. Looked up from germline, CDR1 is SGDLS and CDR2 is YYNGEE. This CDR3 has 15 amino acids. V was clipped by 4 bases and J by 2 bases; unmatched bases: 5. The CDR3 region is CASSFEQGAGNTIYF. DNA for the CDR3: TGTGCCAGCAGCTTCGAACAGGGGGCTGGAAACACCATATATTTT.

The rearrangement links TRBV6-5 to TRBJ2-7, with unresolved D. The CDR3 spans 14 residues. The V end lost 2 bases, the J end lost 3 bases, and 11 bases lay between the germline ends. CDR1 MNHEY and CDR2 SVGAGI come from the germline V gene. This CDR3 reads CASSYRPEYYEQYF. As DNA, the CDR3 is TGTGCCAGCAGTTACCGCCCGGAGTACTACGAGCAGTACTTC.

The V call is TRBV5-1, the J call TRBJ1-4; D not resolved. The CDR3 length is 14 residues. The V end was cut by 0 bases, the J end by 8 bases, with 11 bases between. Germline V gene sequence: CDR1 SGHRS, CDR2 YFSETQ. The CDR3 nucleotides read TGCGCCAGCAGCTTGGTAACGGATCAAGAAAAACTGTTTTTT. This translates into CASSLVTDQEKLFF.

This chain connects TRBV3-1 (or the pseudogene TRBV3-2) to TRBJ1-2; 9 bases agree with TRBD1. The CDR3 length is 13 residues. Per the germline V gene, CDR1 is LGHDT and CDR2 is YNNKEL (reference sequence). After removal of 3 bases from V and 8 bases from J, the junction contained 4 bases not matched to a gene. For the CDR3, the DNA is TGTGCCAGCAGCCACCGGACAGGGGTGGGCTACACCTTC. Translation gives CASSHRTGVGYTF.

The rearrangement uses TRBV3-1 (or the pseudogene TRBV3-2) and TRBJ2-7; tentative D call: TRBD2 (6 bases). The CDR3 has 15 amino acids. V lost 3 bases, J lost 2 bases, and 14 bases lay in between. Germline assignment: CDR1 LGHDT and CDR2 YNNKEL (reference sequence). The CDR3: CASSQTRILTYEQYF. Here the CDR3 DNA reads TGTGCCAGCAGCCAGACTAGAATCCTAACCTACGAGCAGTACTTC.

The V call is TRBV7-2, the J call TRBJ2-1; TRBD2 matches at 7 bases. Germline V lookup: CDR1 SGHTA, CDR2 FQGNSA. The CDR3 contains 13 residues. Unmatched junction bases numbered 7, after V lost 5 bases and J lost 9 bases. CDR3 sequence: CASSPGTNREQFF. For the CDR3, the DNA is TGTGCCAGCAGCCCGGGGACTAATCGTGAGCAGTTCTTC. Full variable domain (rest looked up from reference TRBV7-2 and TRBJ2-1): GAGVSQSPSNKVTEKGKDVELRCDPISGHTALYWYRQSLGQGLEFLIYFQGNSAPDKSGLPSDRFSAERTGGSVSTLTIQRTQQEDSAVYLCASSPGTNREQFFGPGTRLTVL.

V usage is TRBV7-9 and J usage is TRBJ1-2; TRBD1 matches at 8 bases. The ends lost 5 bases at V and 3 bases at J; junction bases unmatched: 5. CDR3 size: 14 residues. Per the germline V gene, CDR1 is SEHNR and CDR2 is FQNEAQ (reference sequence). The CDR3 nucleotides are TGTGCCAGCAGCCGGACAGGGCGCCACTATGGCTACACCTTC. Translating gives CASSRTGRHYGYTF. Variable domain in full (rest from reference TRBV7-9 and TRBJ1-2): DTGVSQNPRHKITKRGQNVTFRCDPISEHNRLYWYRQTLGQGPEFLTYFQNEAQLEKSRLLSDRFSAERPKGSFSTLEIQRTEQGDSAMYLCASSRTGRHYGYTFGSGTRLTVV.

This clone was seen once. The rearrangement links TRBV6-2 or TRBV6-3 to TRBJ2-1; 12 bases map to TRBD2. The ends lost 2 bases at V and 4 bases at J; junction bases unmatched: 0. The CDR3 spans 15 residues. CDR1 is MNHEY, CDR2 SVGEGT, per germline. The DNA of the CDR3 is TGTGCCAGCAGTTACGGACTAGCGGGGTACAATGAGCAGTTCTTC. Its protein product is CASSYGLAGYNEQFF.

The chain is built from TRBV7-9 and TRBJ1-2; D might be TRBD1 (5 bases). CDR1 is SEHNR and CDR2 is FQNEAQ in the germline V gene (reference sequence). The V end was cut by 5 bases, the J end by 3 bases, with 19 bases between. The CDR3 loop spans 16 amino acids. For the CDR3, the DNA is TGTGCCAGCAGCCCCCTTTCCCGGGGCTCGGACTATGGCTACACCTTC. This translates into CASSPLSRGSDYGYTF.

CDR3 nucleotides: TGCAGCGCCCCCCGGTCGACCTACAATGAGCAGTTCTTC. It translates to CSAPRSTYNEQFF. The gene calls are TRBV29-1 and TRBJ2-1; unclear D gene. V was pared by 7 bases and J by 2 bases, with 12 bases between. The CDR3 has 13 residues. In germline, CDR1 is SQVTM, CDR2 ANQGSEA.